The rows below give T cell receptor beta chains drawn from one sample of a study of blood T cells in healthy people across ages. MiXCR was run by TCRdb on the 5' RACE reads, yielding one entry per CDR3 protein. Of 700,000 to 900,000 distinct CDR3 sequences in the sample, around 25% were seen once. This sample also belongs to another study, concerning T cells of mothers and their children.

Sequenced: blood. All receptors derive from a boy younger than 18 in good health. The CDR3 runs from the conserved cysteine through the conserved F or W. Each record gives: CDR3 protein, CDR3 DNA, D gene, V gene, J gene, clone size. The D gene is left open where the match is weak. The size entry is marked missing in some rows and otherwise reads once, few, many or a size class.

CDR3aa: CASSQDLGTNQPQHF
CDR3nt: TGTGCCAGCAGCCAAGATCTGGGCACCAATCAGCCCCAGCATTTT
d_gene: .
v_gene: TRBV4-2
j_gene: TRBJ1-5
abundance: few

CDR3aa: CAWSVGQRTEAFF
CDR3nt: TGTGCCTGGAGTGTAGGGCAACGCACTGAAGCTTTCTTT
d_gene: .
v_gene: TRBV30
j_gene: TRBJ1-1
abundance: .

CDR3aa: CSARTGTANEQFF
CDR3nt: TGCAGTGCTAGGACCGGGACAGCGAATGAGCAGTTCTTC
d_gene: TRBD1
v_gene: TRBV20-1
j_gene: TRBJ2-1
abundance: few

CDR3aa: CASSQAPNTGLEQFF
CDR3nt: TGTGCCAGCAGCCAAGCCCCCAATACAGGGCTTGAGCAGTTCTTC
d_gene: .
v_gene: TRBV3-1
j_gene: TRBJ2-1
abundance: .

CDR3aa: CASNGGEAQYF
CDR3nt: TGTGCCAGCAACGGGGGAGAGGCCCAGTACTTC
d_gene: .
v_gene: TRBV7-2
j_gene: TRBJ2-5
abundance: .

CDR3aa: CASRQEVTNEKLFF
CDR3nt: TGTGCCAGCAGACAGGAAGTAACTAATGAAAAACTGTTTTTT
d_gene: .
v_gene: TRBV2
j_gene: TRBJ1-4
abundance: .

CDR3aa: CASSIGAAKETQYF
CDR3nt: TGTGCCAGTAGTATAGGGGCAGCAAAAGAGACCCAGTACTTC
d_gene: .
v_gene: TRBV19
j_gene: TRBJ2-5
abundance: few

CDR3aa: CSVVFLVNGGGSEAFF
CDR3nt: TGCAGCGTTGTGTTTCTGGTGAACGGGGGGGGGTCTGAAGCTTTCTTT
d_gene: .
v_gene: TRBV29-1
j_gene: TRBJ1-1
abundance: .

CDR3aa: CASSGPGQAYNSPLHF
CDR3nt: TGTGCCAGCTCAGGCCCGGGACAGGCCTATAATTCACCCCTCCACTTT
d_gene: TRBD1
v_gene: TRBV18
j_gene: TRBJ1-6
abundance: .

CDR3aa: CAISPGGRSGTQYF
CDR3nt: TGTGCCATCTCCCCCGGGGGCCGATCCGGGACCCAGTACTTC
d_gene: .
v_gene: TRBV28
j_gene: TRBJ2-5
abundance: .

CDR3aa: CASSQTRTGGRETQYF
CDR3nt: TGCGCCAGCAGCCAAACTAGGACAGGGGGCCGAGAGACCCAGTACTTC
d_gene: TRBD1
v_gene: TRBV5-1
j_gene: TRBJ2-5
abundance: few

CDR3aa: CASRPQGWGYTF
CDR3nt: TGTGCCAGTAGACCCCAGGGGTGGGGCTACACCTTC
d_gene: .
v_gene: TRBV19
j_gene: TRBJ1-2
abundance: few

CDR3aa: CASSLAGTLNNEQFF
CDR3nt: TGTGCCAGCAGCTTAGCAGGGACGCTGAACAATGAGCAGTTCTTC
d_gene: .
v_gene: TRBV7-2
j_gene: TRBJ2-1
abundance: .

CDR3aa: CASSYSRPPLSYEQFF
CDR3nt: TGTGCCAGCAGTTACTCGCGACCTCCCTTGAGCTATGAGCAGTTCTTC
d_gene: .
v_gene: TRBV6-5
j_gene: TRBJ2-1
abundance: .

CDR3aa: CASSENPMSYEQYF
CDR3nt: TGTGCCAGCAGTGAAAACCCCATGTCCTACGAGCAGTACTTC
d_gene: .
v_gene: TRBV2
j_gene: TRBJ2-7
abundance: .

CDR3aa: CASSRTVGTGKLFF
CDR3nt: TGTGCCAGCAGCCGTACAGTGGGCACCGGGAAGCTGTTTTTT
d_gene: .
v_gene: TRBV14
j_gene: TRBJ2-2
abundance: few

CDR3aa: CASSFYQTGVSSYEQYF
CDR3nt: TGTGCCAGCAGCTTCTACCAGACAGGGGTGAGCTCCTACGAGCAGTACTTC
d_gene: TRBD1
v_gene: TRBV11-2
j_gene: TRBJ2-7
abundance: few

CDR3aa: CASNLAAGGNTEAFF
CDR3nt: TGTGCCAGCAATCTAGCGGCGGGGGGGAACACTGAAGCTTTCTTT
d_gene: .
v_gene: TRBV28
j_gene: TRBJ1-1
abundance: .

CDR3aa: CASSHGLSTEAFF
CDR3nt: TGTGCCAGCAGCCATGGGCTGTCAACTGAAGCTTTCTTT
d_gene: .
v_gene: TRBV7-3
j_gene: TRBJ1-1
abundance: .

CDR3aa: CASSLEGDVTYEQYF
CDR3nt: TGCGCCAGCAGCTTGGAGGGGGACGTAACCTACGAGCAGTACTTC
d_gene: .
v_gene: TRBV5-1
j_gene: TRBJ2-7
abundance: .

CDR3aa: CASSSRGVSTDTQYF
CDR3nt: TGTGCCAGCAGTTCGAGGGGGGTGAGCACAGATACGCAGTATTTT
d_gene: .
v_gene: TRBV6-5
j_gene: TRBJ2-3
abundance: many

CDR3aa: CASCRDSSSYEQYF
CDR3nt: TGCGCCAGCTGCCGGGACTCCAGCTCCTACGAGCAGTACTTC
d_gene: .
v_gene: TRBV5-1
j_gene: TRBJ2-7
abundance: few

CDR3aa: CAISPVSGANRNEQFF
CDR3nt: TGTGCCATCAGCCCTGTGTCGGGGGCAAACCGAAATGAGCAGTTCTTC
d_gene: .
v_gene: TRBV10-3
j_gene: TRBJ2-1
abundance: .

CDR3aa: CSVGGPSNQPQHF
CDR3nt: TGCAGCGTCGGGGGGCCCAGCAATCAGCCCCAGCATTTT
d_gene: .
v_gene: TRBV29-1
j_gene: TRBJ1-5
abundance: few

CDR3aa: CASSFEVLSYEQYF
CDR3nt: TGTGCCAGCAGTTTCGAGGTGCTCTCCTACGAGCAGTACTTC
d_gene: .
v_gene: TRBV12-3/TRBV12-4
j_gene: TRBJ2-7
abundance: few

CDR3aa: CSAKGRGFREKLFF
CDR3nt: TGCAGCGCGAAGGGCCGGGGTTTCAGGGAAAAACTGTTTTTT
d_gene: .
v_gene: TRBV29-1
j_gene: TRBJ1-4
abundance: few

CDR3aa: CASSQLFRGITEAFF
CDR3nt: TGTGCCAGCAGCCAACTTTTCCGGGGGATCACTGAAGCTTTCTTT
d_gene: .
v_gene: TRBV3-1
j_gene: TRBJ1-1
abundance: few

CDR3aa: CASSLGGVSSGANVLTF
CDR3nt: TGTGCCAGCAGCTTAGGCGGGGTTTCGTCTGGGGCCAACGTCCTGACTTTC
d_gene: .
v_gene: TRBV7-3
j_gene: TRBJ2-6
abundance: .

CDR3aa: CSAHPRSGVWEQYF
CDR3nt: TGCAGTGCTCACCCTCGAAGCGGGGTCTGGGAGCAGTACTTC
d_gene: TRBD2
v_gene: TRBV20-1
j_gene: TRBJ2-7
abundance: .

CDR3aa: CAWSAPTAPGNTIYF
CDR3nt: TGTGCCTGGAGTGCACCAACCGCCCCCGGAAACACCATATATTTT
d_gene: .
v_gene: TRBV30
j_gene: TRBJ1-3
abundance: few

CDR3aa: CASIRSVTGKTYEQYF
CDR3nt: TGTGCCAGCATTCGCTCGGTAACAGGGAAGACCTACGAGCAGTACTTC
d_gene: .
v_gene: TRBV2
j_gene: TRBJ2-7
abundance: .

CDR3aa: CATSETGNYGYTF
CDR3nt: TGTGCCACCAGTGAAACAGGGAACTATGGCTACACCTTC
d_gene: .
v_gene: TRBV24-1
j_gene: TRBJ1-2
abundance: .

CDR3aa: CASSLGGGGEVEQFF
CDR3nt: TGCGCCAGCAGCCTCGGTGGAGGGGGCGAGGTTGAGCAGTTCTTC
d_gene: .
v_gene: TRBV5-1
j_gene: TRBJ2-1
abundance: few

CDR3aa: CSARSALGQGSSYEQYF
CDR3nt: TGCAGTGCTAGATCCGCTCTGGGACAGGGGAGCTCCTACGAGCAGTACTTC
d_gene: TRBD1
v_gene: TRBV20-1
j_gene: TRBJ2-7
abundance: .

CDR3aa: CASSQDQGFGTSQYF
CDR3nt: TGCGCCAGCAGCCAGGACCAGGGTTTCGGGACGTCGCAGTATTTT
d_gene: .
v_gene: TRBV4-1
j_gene: TRBJ2-3
abundance: few

CDR3aa: CASSLGTGSLNQPQHF
CDR3nt: TGTGCCAGCAGCTTGGGAACCGGCTCACTAAATCAGCCCCAGCATTTT
d_gene: .
v_gene: TRBV5-6
j_gene: TRBJ1-5
abundance: .

CDR3aa: CASRGDLSDTQYF
CDR3nt: TGTGCCAGCAGGGGCGATTTGTCAGATACGCAGTATTTT
d_gene: .
v_gene: TRBV2
j_gene: TRBJ2-3
abundance: few

CDR3aa: CSASTGASGTQYF
CDR3nt: TGCAGTGCTTCAACAGGGGCAAGTGGGACCCAGTACTTC
d_gene: TRBD1
v_gene: TRBV20-1
j_gene: TRBJ2-5
abundance: .

CDR3aa: CASAPSSYNEQFF
CDR3nt: TGTGCTAGTGCCCCAAGCTCCTACAATGAGCAGTTCTTC
d_gene: .
v_gene: TRBV12-5
j_gene: TRBJ2-1
abundance: few

CDR3aa: CASASPTTNEKLFF
CDR3nt: TGTGCCAGTGCGTCACCTACAACTAATGAAAAACTGTTTTTT
d_gene: .
v_gene: TRBV25-1
j_gene: TRBJ1-4
abundance: .

CDR3aa: CSVEELGIDSDTQYF
CDR3nt: TGCAGCGTTGAAGAATTAGGAATAGACTCGGATACGCAGTATTTT
d_gene: .
v_gene: TRBV29-1
j_gene: TRBJ2-3
abundance: .

CDR3aa: CASSLGLSADTQYF
CDR3nt: TGTGCCAGCAGCCTCGGACTGAGCGCAGATACGCAGTATTTT
d_gene: .
v_gene: TRBV11-1
j_gene: TRBJ2-3
abundance: .

CDR3aa: CASSSTGTSRETRYF
CDR3nt: TGCGCCAGCAGCTCGACCGGGACTAGTAGAGAGACCCGGTACTTC
d_gene: TRBD2
v_gene: TRBV5-1
j_gene: TRBJ2-5
abundance: few

CDR3aa: CASSEYSSGGLYNEQFF
CDR3nt: TGTGCCAGCAGTGAATACTCTAGCGGGGGGCTCTACAATGAGCAGTTCTTC
d_gene: TRBD2
v_gene: TRBV25-1
j_gene: TRBJ2-1
abundance: few

CDR3aa: CAWSPRRVAGAGDEQFF
CDR3nt: TGTGCCTGGAGTCCAAGAAGAGTAGCGGGGGCCGGAGATGAGCAGTTCTTC
d_gene: TRBD2
v_gene: TRBV30
j_gene: TRBJ2-1
abundance: few

CDR3aa: CAISAFVGGAYGYTF
CDR3nt: TGTGCCATCAGCGCGTTCGTAGGGGGAGCCTATGGCTACACCTTC
d_gene: .
v_gene: TRBV10-3
j_gene: TRBJ1-2
abundance: .

CDR3aa: CSVTGPQETQYF
CDR3nt: TGCAGTGTCACGGGACCCCAAGAGACCCAGTACTTC
d_gene: .
v_gene: TRBV20-1
j_gene: TRBJ2-5
abundance: few

CDR3aa: CASRAGGRDYGYTF
CDR3nt: TGCGCCAGCAGAGCCGGGGGCAGGGACTATGGCTACACCTTC
d_gene: .
v_gene: TRBV5-1
j_gene: TRBJ1-2
abundance: .

CDR3aa: CASSSDRGYEKLFF
CDR3nt: TGTGCCAGCAGCTCGGACAGGGGGTATGAAAAACTGTTTTTT
d_gene: TRBD1
v_gene: TRBV12-3/TRBV12-4
j_gene: TRBJ1-4
abundance: few

CDR3aa: CASSLGRGPKNIQYF
CDR3nt: TGCGCCAGTAGCTTGGGAAGGGGGCCCAAAAACATTCAGTACTTC
d_gene: TRBD1
v_gene: TRBV5-1
j_gene: TRBJ2-4
abundance: .

CDR3aa: CASRPTSGSYNEQFF
CDR3nt: TGTGCCAGCAGACCTACTAGCGGTTCCTACAATGAGCAGTTCTTC
d_gene: TRBD2
v_gene: TRBV7-2
j_gene: TRBJ2-1
abundance: many

CDR3aa: CSASPGAMGYGYTF
CDR3nt: TGCAGTGCTAGTCCCGGGGCGATGGGCTATGGCTACACCTTC
d_gene: .
v_gene: TRBV20-1
j_gene: TRBJ1-2
abundance: many

CDR3aa: CASSANFYEQYF
CDR3nt: TGTGCCAGCAGCGCAAACTTCTACGAGCAGTACTTC
d_gene: .
v_gene: TRBV7-9
j_gene: TRBJ2-7
abundance: few

CDR3aa: CSARDLVAGGTDTQYF
CDR3nt: TGCAGTGCTAGAGACCTCGTAGCGGGGGGCACAGATACGCAGTATTTT
d_gene: TRBD2
v_gene: TRBV20-1
j_gene: TRBJ2-3
abundance: once

CDR3aa: CASSPSWNTEAFF
CDR3nt: TGTGCCAGCTCCCCCAGCTGGAACACTGAAGCTTTCTTT
d_gene: .
v_gene: TRBV9
j_gene: TRBJ1-1
abundance: .

CDR3aa: CASSIGSAWTGASNYGYTF
CDR3nt: TGTGCCAGTAGTATTGGAAGCGCCTGGACAGGGGCCTCGAACTATGGCTACACCTTC
d_gene: TRBD1
v_gene: TRBV19
j_gene: TRBJ1-2
abundance: .

CDR3aa: CASSFLWEGSEAFF
CDR3nt: TGTGCCAGCAGTTTCCTTTGGGAGGGCTCTGAAGCTTTCTTT
d_gene: .
v_gene: TRBV6-5
j_gene: TRBJ1-1
abundance: few

CDR3aa: CASSLEIRGERLAKNIQYF
CDR3nt: TGCGCCAGCAGCTTGGAGATACGTGGGGAGAGGCTAGCCAAAAACATTCAGTACTTC
d_gene: .
v_gene: TRBV5-1
j_gene: TRBJ2-4
abundance: few

CDR3aa: CASTDRAGGYEQYF
CDR3nt: TGCGCCAGCACCGACCGGGCGGGGGGTTACGAGCAGTACTTC
d_gene: TRBD2
v_gene: TRBV5-1
j_gene: TRBJ2-7
abundance: few